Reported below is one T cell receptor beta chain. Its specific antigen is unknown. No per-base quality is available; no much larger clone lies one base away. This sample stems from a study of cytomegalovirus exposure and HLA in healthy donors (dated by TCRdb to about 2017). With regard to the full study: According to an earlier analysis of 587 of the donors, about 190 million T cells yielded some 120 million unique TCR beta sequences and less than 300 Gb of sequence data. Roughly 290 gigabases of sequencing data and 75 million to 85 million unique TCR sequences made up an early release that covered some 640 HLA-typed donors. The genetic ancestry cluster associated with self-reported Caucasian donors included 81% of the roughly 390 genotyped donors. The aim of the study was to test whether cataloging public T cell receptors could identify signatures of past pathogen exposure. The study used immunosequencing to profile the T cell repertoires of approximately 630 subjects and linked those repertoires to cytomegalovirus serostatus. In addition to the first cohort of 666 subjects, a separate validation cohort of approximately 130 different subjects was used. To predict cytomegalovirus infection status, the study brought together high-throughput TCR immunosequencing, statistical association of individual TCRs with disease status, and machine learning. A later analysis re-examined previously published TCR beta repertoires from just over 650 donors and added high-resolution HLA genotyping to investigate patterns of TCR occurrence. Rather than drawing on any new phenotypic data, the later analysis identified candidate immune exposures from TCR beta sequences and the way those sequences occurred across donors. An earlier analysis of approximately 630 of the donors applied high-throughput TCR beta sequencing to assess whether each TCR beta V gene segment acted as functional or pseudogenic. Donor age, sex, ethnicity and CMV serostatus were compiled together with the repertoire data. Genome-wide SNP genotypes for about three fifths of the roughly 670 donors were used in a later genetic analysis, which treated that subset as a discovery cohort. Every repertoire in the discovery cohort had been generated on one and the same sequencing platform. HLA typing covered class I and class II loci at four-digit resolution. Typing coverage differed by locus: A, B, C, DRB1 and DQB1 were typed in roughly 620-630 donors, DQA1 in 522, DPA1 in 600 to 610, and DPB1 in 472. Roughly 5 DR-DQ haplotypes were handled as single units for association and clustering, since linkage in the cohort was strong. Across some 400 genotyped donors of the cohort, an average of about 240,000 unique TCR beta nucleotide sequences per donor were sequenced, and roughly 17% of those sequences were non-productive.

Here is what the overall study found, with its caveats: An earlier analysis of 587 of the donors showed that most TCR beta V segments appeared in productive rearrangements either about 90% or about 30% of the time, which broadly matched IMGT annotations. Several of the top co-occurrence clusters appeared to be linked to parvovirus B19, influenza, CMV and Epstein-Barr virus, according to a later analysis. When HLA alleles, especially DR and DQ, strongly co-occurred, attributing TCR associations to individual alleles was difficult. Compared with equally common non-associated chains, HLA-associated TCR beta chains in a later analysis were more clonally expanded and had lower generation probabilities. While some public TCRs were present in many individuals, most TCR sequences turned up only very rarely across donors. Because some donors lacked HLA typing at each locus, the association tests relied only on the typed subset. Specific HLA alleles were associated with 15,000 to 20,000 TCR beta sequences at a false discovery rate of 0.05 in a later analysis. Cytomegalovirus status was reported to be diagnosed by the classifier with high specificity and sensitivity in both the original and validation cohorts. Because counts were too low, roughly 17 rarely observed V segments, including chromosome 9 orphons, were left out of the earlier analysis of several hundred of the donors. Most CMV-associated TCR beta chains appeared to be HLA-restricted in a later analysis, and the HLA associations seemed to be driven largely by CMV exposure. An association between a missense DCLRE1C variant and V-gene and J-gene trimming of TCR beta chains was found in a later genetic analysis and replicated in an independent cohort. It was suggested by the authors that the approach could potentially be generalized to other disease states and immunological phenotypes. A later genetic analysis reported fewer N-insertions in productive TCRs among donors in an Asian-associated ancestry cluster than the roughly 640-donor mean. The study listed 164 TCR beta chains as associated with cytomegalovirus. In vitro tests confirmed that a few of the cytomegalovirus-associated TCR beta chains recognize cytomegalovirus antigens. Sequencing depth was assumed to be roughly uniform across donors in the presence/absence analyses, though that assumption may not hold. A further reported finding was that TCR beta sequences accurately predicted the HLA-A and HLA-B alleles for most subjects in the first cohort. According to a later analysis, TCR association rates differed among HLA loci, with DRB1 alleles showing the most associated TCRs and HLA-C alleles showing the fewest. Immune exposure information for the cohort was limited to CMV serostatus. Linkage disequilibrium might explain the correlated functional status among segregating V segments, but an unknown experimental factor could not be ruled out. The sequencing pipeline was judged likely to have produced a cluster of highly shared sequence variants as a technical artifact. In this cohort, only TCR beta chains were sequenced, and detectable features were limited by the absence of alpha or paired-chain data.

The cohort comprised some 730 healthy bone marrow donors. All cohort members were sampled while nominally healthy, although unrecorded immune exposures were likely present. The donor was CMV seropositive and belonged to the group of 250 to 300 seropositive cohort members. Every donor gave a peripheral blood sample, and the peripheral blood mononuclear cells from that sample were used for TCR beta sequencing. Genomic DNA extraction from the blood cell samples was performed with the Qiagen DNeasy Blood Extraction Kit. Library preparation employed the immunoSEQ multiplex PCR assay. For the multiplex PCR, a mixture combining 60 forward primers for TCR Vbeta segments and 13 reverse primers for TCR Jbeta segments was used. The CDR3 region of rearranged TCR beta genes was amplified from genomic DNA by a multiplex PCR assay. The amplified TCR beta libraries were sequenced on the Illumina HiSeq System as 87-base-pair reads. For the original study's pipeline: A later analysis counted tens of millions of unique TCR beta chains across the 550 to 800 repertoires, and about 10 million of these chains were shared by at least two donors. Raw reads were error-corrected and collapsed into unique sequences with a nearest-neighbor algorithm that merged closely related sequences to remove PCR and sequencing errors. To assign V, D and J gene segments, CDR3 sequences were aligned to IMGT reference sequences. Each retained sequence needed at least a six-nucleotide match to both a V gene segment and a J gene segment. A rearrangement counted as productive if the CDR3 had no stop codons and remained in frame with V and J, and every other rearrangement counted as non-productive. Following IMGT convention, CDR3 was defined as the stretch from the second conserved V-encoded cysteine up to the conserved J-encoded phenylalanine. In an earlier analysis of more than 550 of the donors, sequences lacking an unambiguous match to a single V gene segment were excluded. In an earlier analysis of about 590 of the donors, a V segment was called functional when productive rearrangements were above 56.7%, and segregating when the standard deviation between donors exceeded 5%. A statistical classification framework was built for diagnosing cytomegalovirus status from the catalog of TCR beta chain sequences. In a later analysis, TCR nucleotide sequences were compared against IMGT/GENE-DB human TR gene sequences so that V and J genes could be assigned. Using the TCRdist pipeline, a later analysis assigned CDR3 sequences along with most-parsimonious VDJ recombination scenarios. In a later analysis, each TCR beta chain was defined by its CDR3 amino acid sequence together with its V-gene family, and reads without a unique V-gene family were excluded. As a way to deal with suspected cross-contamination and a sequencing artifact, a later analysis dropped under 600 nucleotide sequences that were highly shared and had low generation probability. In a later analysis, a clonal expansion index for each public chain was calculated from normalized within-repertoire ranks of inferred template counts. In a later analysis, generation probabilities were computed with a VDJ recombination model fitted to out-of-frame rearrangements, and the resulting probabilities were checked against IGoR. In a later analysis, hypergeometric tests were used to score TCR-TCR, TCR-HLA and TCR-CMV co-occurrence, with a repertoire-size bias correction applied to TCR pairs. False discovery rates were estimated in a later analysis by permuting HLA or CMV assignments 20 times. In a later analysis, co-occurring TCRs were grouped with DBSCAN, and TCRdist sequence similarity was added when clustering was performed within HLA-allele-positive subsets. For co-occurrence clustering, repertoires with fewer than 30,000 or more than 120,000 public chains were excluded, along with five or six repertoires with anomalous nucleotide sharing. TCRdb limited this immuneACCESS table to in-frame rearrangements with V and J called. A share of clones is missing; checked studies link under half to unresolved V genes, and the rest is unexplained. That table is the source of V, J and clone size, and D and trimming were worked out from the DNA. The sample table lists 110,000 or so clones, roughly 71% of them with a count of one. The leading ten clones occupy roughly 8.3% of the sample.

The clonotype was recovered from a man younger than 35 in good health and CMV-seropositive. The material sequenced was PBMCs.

In nucleotides, the sequence is TGCGCCAGCAGCCCAGGACAGGGGACCCTCCACTTT. Translated, this gives CASSPGQGTLHF. The chain is assembled from TRBV5-1 and TRBJ1-6; 9 of the junction bases match TRBD1. V is cut back by 4 bases and J by 14 bases, with 4 bases in the junction unmatched. Taken from the germline V gene, the CDR1 and CDR2 loops are SGHRS and YFSETQ. Including the terminal cysteine and phenylalanine, the CDR3 comprises 12 residues. The CDR3 DNA has 36 bases and is translated from base 1.